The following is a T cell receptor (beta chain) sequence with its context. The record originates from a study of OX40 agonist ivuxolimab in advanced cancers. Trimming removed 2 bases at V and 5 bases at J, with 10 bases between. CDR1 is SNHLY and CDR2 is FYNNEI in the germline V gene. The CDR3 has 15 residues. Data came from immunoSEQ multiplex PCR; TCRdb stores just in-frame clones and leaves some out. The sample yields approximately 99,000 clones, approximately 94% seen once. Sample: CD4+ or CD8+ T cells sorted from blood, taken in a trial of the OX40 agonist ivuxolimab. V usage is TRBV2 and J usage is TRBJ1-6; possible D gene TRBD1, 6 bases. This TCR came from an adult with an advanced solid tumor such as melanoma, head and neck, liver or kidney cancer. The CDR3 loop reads CASSERGGNNSPLHF. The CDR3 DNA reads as TGTGCCAGCAGTGAAAGAGGGGGAAATAATTCACCCCTCCACTTT.